The clone carrying this T cell receptor beta chain was seen repeatedly, ten times or more. Antigen unknown. With a duration under 2 months, the hyperthyroidism was newly diagnosed in patients aged 18 to 65. TCR beta CDR3 region amplification was performed from RNA transcripts. The primer set for the first-round RT-PCR of the TCR CDR3 was HTBI. TCRdb reprocessed the multiplex PCR reads via MiXCR and lists one record per CDR3 protein. The table records a few hundred thousand distinct CDR3 sequences, approximately 14% of them present only once. This sample stems from a study of T cells in Graves' hyperthyroidism and ophthalmopathy. Study results and caveats: Peripheral blood also featured most of the thyroid clonotypes expanded above 0.001.

The germline V gene encodes CDR1 MDHEN and CDR2 SYDVKM. V was shortened by 6 bases and J by 6 bases, with 20 bases between the two germline ends. The CDR3 runs to 15 residues. Sequences were obtained from blood. The origin of this receptor is a woman aged 30 to 39 with Graves' hyperthyroidism. The chain recombines TRBV28 with TRBJ2-5, with a weak D call TRBD1 (5 bases). CDR3 residues: CASSTIDSLGQTQYF. In DNA, the CDR3 is TGTGCCAGCAGCACCATAGACAGCTTAGGACAGACCCAGTACTTC.